A single sample is the source of the 21 T cell receptor beta chains below, sequenced in a study of shared clonotypes between healthy human individuals. The assay was immunoSEQ multiplex PCR, and TCRdb's table has in-frame clones only and misses some. Of around 2.3 million clones listed, roughly 95% are singletons. The source material was naive CD4+ T cells sorted from blood. Subset specified: CD45RA+ positively selected. The receptors here all came from a man between 18 and 29 years old in good health.

The chain joins TRBV14 to TRBJ1-6, with 9 bases fitting TRBD1. The trim removed 3 bases at V and 14 bases at J, leaving 11 bases unmatched. Germline values: CDR1 SGHDN, CDR2 FVKESK. This CDR3 is built from 15 residues. The CDR3 loop is CASSHTGGTHLALHF. The CDR3 coding sequence is TGTGCCAGCAGCCACACAGGGGGCACCCACCTCGCCCTCCACTTT.

A few counts support this clone. The J gene is TRBJ2-7, the V gene TRBV18; a possible D gene is TRBD2 (6 bases). Germline V CDR1 and CDR2: KGHSH, LQKENI. This CDR3 region has 16 residues. Trimming pared 3 bases from V and 5 bases from J, leaving 20 bases between. DNA of the CDR3: TGTGCCAGCTCACCGATAACCGGGAGTACTGACGACGAGCAGTACTTC. Protein: CASSPITGSTDDEQYF.

V and J are TRBV10-3 and TRBJ2-2; 9 positions match TRBD1. Trimming took 6 bases from V and 6 from J; bases not matched to a gene: 8. Germline lookup yields CDR1 ENHRY and CDR2 SYGVKD. The CDR3 totals 15 residues. Written as DNA, the CDR3 is TGTGCCATCAGCTGGACAGGGGTGGAGTCCGGGGAGCTGTTTTTT. Residues: CAISWTGVESGELFF.

The chain uses TRBV2 and TRBJ1-2, with a possible D match to TRBD1 (6 bases). Trimming pared 2 bases from V and 1 base from J, leaving 11 bases between. The CDR3 length is 15 residues. The V gene's germline CDR1 is SNHLY and CDR2 FYNNEI. CDR3 bases: TGTGCCAGCAGTGAATTAATCAGGGGTAACTATGGCTACACCTTC. Protein sequence: CASSELIRGNYGYTF.

This clone was counted once. V gene TRBV30 combines with J gene TRBJ1-5, with 9 bases identical to TRBD1. Trimming cost V 5 bases and J 4 bases; bases outside gene matches: 6. Germline CDR1 reads GTSNPN; CDR2 reads SVGIG (reference sequence). The CDR3 sequence is 14 residues long. The CDR3 sequence: CAWAGQGLNQPQHF. Written as DNA, the CDR3 is TGTGCCTGGGCCGGACAGGGGTTGAATCAGCCCCAGCATTTT.

V and J are TRBV5-6 and TRBJ1-2; 9 bases agree with TRBD1. Trimming at V came to 3 bases and at J to 9 bases, leaving 6 bases not matched to a gene. The CDR3 runs 13 residues. Germline V gene lookup returns CDR1 SGHDT and CDR2 YYEEEE. The CDR3 reads CASSSQGAGSYTF. Written as DNA, the CDR3 is TGTGCCAGCAGCTCACAGGGGGCAGGGAGCTACACCTTC.

This clone appeared a few times. This chain uses TRBV7-9 with TRBJ2-7; TRBD1 is a possible D gene (6 bases). The CDR3 contains 13 residues. Trimming took 7 bases from V and 0 from J, leaving 10 bases between them. Germline V CDR1 and CDR2: SEHNR, FQNEAQ (reference sequence). In DNA, the CDR3 is TGTGCCAGCACCCGGGACACCTCCTACGAGCAGTACTTC. Protein product: CASTRDTSYEQYF.

V gene TRBV28 combines with J gene TRBJ1-6; D unresolved. The CDR3 sequence is 14 residues long. The V gene lost 5 bases and the J gene lost 6 bases, with 11 bases spanning the gap. Germline V lookup: CDR1 MDHEN, CDR2 SYDVKM. DNA of the CDR3: TGTGCCAGCAGTCCGCACAAGGCTAATTCACCCCTCCACTTT. Protein product: CASSPHKANSPLHF.

V is TRBV5-1 and J is TRBJ2-3; 8 positions match TRBD2. The V gene end was trimmed by 4 bases and the J gene end by 6 bases; junction bases not matched to a gene: 7. CDR3 length equals 14 residues. Germline CDR1 SGHRS, CDR2 YFSETQ. DNA of the CDR3: TGCGCCAGCAGCACCGGGACTAGTGCTGATACGCAGTATTTT. It yields the protein CASSTGTSADTQYF.

This sequence joins TRBV7-2 and TRBJ2-3; unclear D gene. There are 19 residues in the CDR3. CDR1 is SGHTA, CDR2 FQGNSA, per germline. V lost 1 base and J 0 bases, leaving 20 bases between the germline ends. CDR3 in amino acids: CASSLGLPVGPSSTDTQYF. As DNA, the CDR3 is TGTGCCAGCAGCTTAGGGTTGCCCGTTGGTCCTTCTAGCACAGATACGCAGTATTTT.

The chain has TRBV9 and TRBJ2-7; D is unresolved. V was clipped by 0 bases and J by 3 bases, with 13 bases between them. This CDR3 contains 15 residues. The germline gives CDR1 SGDLS, CDR2 YYNGEE. CDR3 nucleotide sequence: TGTGCCAGCAGCGTAGGGGCAACGGGTCTCTACGAGCAGTACTTC. Translating it yields CASSVGATGLYEQYF. The full variable domain, its missing parts supplied by reference TRBV9 and TRBJ2-7, is DSGVTQTPKHLITATGQRVTLRCSPRSGDLSVYWYQQSLDQGLQFLIQYYNGEERAKGNILERFSAQQFPDLHSELNLSSLELGDSALYFCASSVGATGLYEQYFGPGTRLTVT.

The CDR3 region is CASSSLTRTSAGETQYF. The CDR3 region has the DNA TGTGCCAGCAGCTCCCTCACCCGGACTAGCGCGGGAGAGACCCAGTACTTC. This chain uses TRBV2 with TRBJ2-5; 9 positions match TRBD2. This CDR3 region has 17 residues. The J segment lost 4 bases and the V segment lost 6 bases, leaving 15 bases of the junction unmatched. Germline CDR1 and CDR2: SNHLY and FYNNEI. The variable domain in full, with the rest retrieved from reference TRBV2 and TRBJ2-5, is EPEVTQTPSHQVTQMGQEVILRCVPISNHLYFYWYRQILGQKVEFLVSFYNNEISEKSEIFDDQFSVERPDGSNFTLKIRSTKLEDSAMYFCASSSLTRTSAGETQYFGPGTRLLVL.

The V and J genes are TRBV6-5 and TRBJ1-5, with 7 positions matching TRBD1. From germline, CDR1 is MNHEY and CDR2 SVGAGI. The CDR3 is made up of 14 amino acids. The J segment lost 5 bases and the V segment lost 6 bases, leaving 7 bases of the junction unmatched. DNA for the CDR3: TGTGCCAGCAGCCGCAGGGGGTGGGATCAGCCCCAGCATTTT. Its translation: CASSRRGWDQPQHF.

The chain recombines TRBV6-5 with TRBJ1-2; 7 positions agree with TRBD1. CDR1 is MNHEY and CDR2 is SVGAGI in the germline V gene. The length of the CDR3 is 13 residues. The V segment lost 4 bases and the J segment 4 bases; nucleotides outside the gene matches: 3. DNA for the CDR3: TGTGCCAGCAGTTCCACAGGGGTCTATGGCTACACCTTC. Translated, it gives CASSSTGVYGYTF.

The genes are TRBV7-9 and TRBJ2-1; 7 nucleotides agree with TRBD2. The V segment lost 6 bases and the J segment 0 bases; nucleotides outside the gene matches: 8. CDR1 and CDR2 (germline): SEHNR, FQNEAQ (reference sequence). The CDR3 loop spans 16 amino acids. This CDR3 is CASSYGRGVSYNEQFF. The CDR3 DNA reads TGTGCCAGCAGTTACGGCCGGGGGGTCTCCTACAATGAGCAGTTCTTC.

The chain employs TRBV30 and TRBJ2-3; D perhaps matches TRBD2 (5 bases). CDR3 length: 12 residues. V gave up 5 bases and J gave up 3 bases, with 9 bases separating them. Germline V CDR1 and CDR2: GTSNPN, SVGIG (reference sequence). The CDR3 loop reads CAWGLRTDTQYF. The CDR3, as DNA: TGTGCCTGGGGACTTCGTACAGATACGCAGTATTTT.

The chain has TRBV6-1 and TRBJ1-2; 7 nucleotides agree with TRBD1. Germline V gives CDR1 MNHNS, CDR2 SASEGT. The CDR3 contains 14 residues. The junction had 6 bases not matched to a gene; V was cut back by 6 bases and J by 2 bases. DNA for the CDR3: TGTGCCAGCAGACGACAGGGAGCAAACTATGGCTACACCTTC. It codes for CASRRQGANYGYTF.

CDR3 DNA sequence: TGTGCCAGCAGCTTGACCGGACGAGTTACTGAAGCTTTCTTT. This encodes CASSLTGRVTEAFF. The chain joins TRBV5-4 to TRBJ1-1; D call uncertain. V lost 1 base to trimming and J lost 5 bases, with 12 bases between them. The germline CDR1 and CDR2 sequences are SGHNT and YYREEE (reference sequence). CDR3 length: 14 amino acids. Full variable domain (outside the CDR3, taken from reference TRBV5-4 and TRBJ1-1): ETGVTQSPTHLIKTRGQQVTLRCSSQSGHNTVSWYQQALGQGPQFIFQYYREEENGRGNFPPRFSGLQFPNYSSELNVNALELDDSALYLCASSLTGRVTEAFFGQGTRLTVV.

With regard to this clone: This CDR3 is also generated by other DNA sequences in the sample. The chain joins TRBV18 to TRBJ1-2, with no clear D. Germline lookup yields CDR1 KGHSH and CDR2 LQKENI. Trimming cost V 3 bases and J 1 base, with 6 bases left between them. The CDR3 length is 13 residues. DNA of the CDR3: TGTGCCAGCTCACCCGAGGGTAACTATGGCTACACCTTC. Its protein is CASSPEGNYGYTF.

The V gene is TRBV10-2, the J gene TRBJ2-7, with D possibly matching TRBD2 (7 bases). There are 13 residues in the CDR3. Per the germline V gene, CDR1 is WSHSY and CDR2 is SAAADI. V lost 8 bases and J 2 bases, leaving 13 bases between the germline ends. Here the CDR3 reads CASWGRGTYEQYF. In nucleotides, the CDR3 is TGCGCCAGCTGGGGGAGGGGGACCTACGAGCAGTACTTC.

The chain is built from TRBV7-2 and TRBJ1-5; D uncertain. The CDR3 consists of 15 residues. In germline, CDR1 is SGHTA, CDR2 FQGNSA. V lost 3 bases, J lost 4 bases, and 13 bases lay in between. In DNA form, the CDR3 reads TGTGCCAGCAGCTTTGAACCAAGTCTGAATCAGCCCCAGCATTTT. It yields the protein CASSFEPSLNQPQHF.